This TCR beta chain was recovered during a study of shared clonotypes between healthy human individuals. The table came from immunoSEQ multiplex PCR; TCRdb's copy has only in-frame clones and leaves some out. Among 2 million to 3 million clones listed, around 90% were seen once. Between the trimmed V and J ends, which lost 2 bases and 15 bases, there was a span of 17 bases. Germline CDR1 reads MGHRA; CDR2 reads YSYEKL. This CDR3 contains 13 residues. Sequenced input: naive CD4+ T cells sorted from blood. Subset in this sample: CD45RA+ positively selected. V is TRBV4-1 and J is TRBJ2-1, with D perhaps matching TRBD1 (5 bases). The receptor was derived from a man aged 18 to 29 in good health. CDR3 sequence (DNA): TGCGCCAGCAGCCAATCCGGCAGGGATTTGATGTTCTTC. It specifies CASSQSGRDLMFF.